This T cell receptor (beta chain) was sequenced in a study of OX40 agonist ivuxolimab in advanced cancers. Across the whole study: Age averaged around 60 years (range about 20 to 79), and just over 80% were male.

Points on this clone: The antigen remains unidentified.

Study-wide points: Among the least clonally expanded were partial responders at 0.1-3.0 mg/kg. In the expanded peripheral T cells, antigen specificity was never determined. It was also the case that some nonresponders had low normalized T-cell clonal expansion.

TCRdb keeps only in-frame clones here, not all; method: immunoSEQ multiplex PCR. The sample consists of tens of thousands of clones, approximately 86% of them appearing once. The sample in question was CD4+ or CD8+ T cells sorted from blood, obtained in a trial of the OX40 agonist ivuxolimab. The sequence derives from an adult with an advanced solid tumor such as melanoma, head and neck, liver or kidney cancer.

The CDR3 loop is CASSPTQTLAKNIQYF. The CDR3 nucleotides read TGTGCCAGCTCACCGACACAGACCTTAGCCAAAAACATTCAGTACTTC. This chain connects TRBV18 to TRBJ2-4, with unresolved D. CDR1 is KGHSH, CDR2 LQKENI, per germline. The CDR3 is 16 amino acids. Trimming left V 3 bases short and J 0 bases short, with 12 bases between.